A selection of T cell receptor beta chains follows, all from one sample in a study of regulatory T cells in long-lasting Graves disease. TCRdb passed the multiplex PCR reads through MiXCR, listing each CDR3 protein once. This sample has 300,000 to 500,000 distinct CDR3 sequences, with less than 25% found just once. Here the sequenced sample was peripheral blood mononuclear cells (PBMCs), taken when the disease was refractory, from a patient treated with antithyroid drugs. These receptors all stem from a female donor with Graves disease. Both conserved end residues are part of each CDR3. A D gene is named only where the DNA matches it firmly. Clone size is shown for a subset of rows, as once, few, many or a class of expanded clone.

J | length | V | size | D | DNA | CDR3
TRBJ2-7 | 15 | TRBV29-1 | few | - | TGCAGCGTTGGATTAGGCGGGGGCAGCTCCTACGAGCAGTACTTC | CSVGLGGGSSYEQYF
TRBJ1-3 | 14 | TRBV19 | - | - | TGTGCCAGTAGTTTACTGAGTCCTGGAAACACCATATATTTT | CASSLLSPGNTIYF
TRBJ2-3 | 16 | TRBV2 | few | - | TGTGCCAGCCTCTCCTTTCCTAGATCGGGCGGAGATACGCAGTATTTT | CASLSFPRSGGDTQYF
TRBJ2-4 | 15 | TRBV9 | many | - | TGTGCCAGCAGCGTAGCGGGAGATAAGTGGGACATTCAGTACTTC | CASSVAGDKWDIQYF
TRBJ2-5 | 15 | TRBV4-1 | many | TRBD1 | TGCGCCAGCAGCCAAGAAGGGACAGCTCAAGAGACCCAGTACTTC | CASSQEGTAQETQYF
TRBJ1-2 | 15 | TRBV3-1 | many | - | TGTGCCAGCAGCCAAGTTGTTGGGGGCGCCCATGGCTACACCTTC | CASSQVVGGAHGYTF
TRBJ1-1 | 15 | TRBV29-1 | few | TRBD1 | TGCAGCGTTGAACCCCCGGGACAGGGGTACACTGAAGCTTTCTTT | CSVEPPGQGYTEAFF
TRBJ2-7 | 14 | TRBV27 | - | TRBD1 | TGTGCCAGCAGACATGATGACAGGGTGAACGAGCAGTACTTC | CASRHDDRVNEQYF
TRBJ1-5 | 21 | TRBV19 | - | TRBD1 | TGTGCCAGTATTTCAACAGGGGGGCACCAGTTTTTTAAATATAGCAATCAGCCCCAGCATTTT | CASISTGGHQFFKYSNQPQHF
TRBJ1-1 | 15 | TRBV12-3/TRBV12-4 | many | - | TGTGCCAGCAGTGTACAAGGGTACATGAACACTGAAGCTTTCTTT | CASSVQGYMNTEAFF
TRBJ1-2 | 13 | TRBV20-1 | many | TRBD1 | TGCAGTGCAAACGGACAGGGAGGTGGCGGCTACACCTTC | CSANGQGGGGYTF
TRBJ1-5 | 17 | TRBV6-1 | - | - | TGTGCCAGCATTCCAGGAACCGGGACTCTTAGCAATCAGCCCCAGCATTTT | CASIPGTGTLSNQPQHF
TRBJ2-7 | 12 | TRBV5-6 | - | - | TGTGCCAGCAGCAGAGAGGGAAACGAGCAGTACTTC | CASSREGNEQYF
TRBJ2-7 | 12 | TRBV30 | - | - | TGTGCCTGGAACAGGGATTCCTACGAGCAGTACTTC | CAWNRDSYEQYF
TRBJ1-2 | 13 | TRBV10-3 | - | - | TGTGCCATCAGTGATCCCACGAGCTATGGCTACACCTTC | CAISDPTSYGYTF
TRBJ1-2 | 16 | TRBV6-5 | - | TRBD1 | TGTGCCAGCAGTTACTCCCTACGGACAGGCGATCTTGGCTACACCTTC | CASSYSLRTGDLGYTF
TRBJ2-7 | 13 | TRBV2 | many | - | TGTGCCAGCAGTGCCATCGGCCTATACGAGCAGTACTTC | CASSAIGLYEQYF
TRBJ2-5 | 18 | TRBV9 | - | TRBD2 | TGTGCCAGCAGCGTAGCGGCTAGCGGAGGCAGTACGTCCGAGACCCAGTACTTC | CASSVAASGGSTSETQYF
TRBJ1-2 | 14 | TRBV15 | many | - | TGTGCCACCAGCAGTACCAAGGCAGGTTATGGCTACACCTTC | CATSSTKAGYGYTF
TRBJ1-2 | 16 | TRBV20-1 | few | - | TGCAGTGCTAGAGATAGGATGGAGACGGGAAAATATGGCTACACCTTC | CSARDRMETGKYGYTF
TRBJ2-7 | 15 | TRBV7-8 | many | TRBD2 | TGTGCCAGCAGCTACAGACTAGCGGGAGTTGGGGAGCAGTACTTC | CASSYRLAGVGEQYF
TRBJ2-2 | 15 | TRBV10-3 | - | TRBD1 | TGTGCCATCAGTCCCGGGACAGGGCTTCCCGGGGAGCTGTTTTTT | CAISPGTGLPGELFF
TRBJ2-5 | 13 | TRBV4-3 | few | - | TGCGCCAGCAGCCAATCCCTGCAAGAGACCCAGTACTTC | CASSQSLQETQYF
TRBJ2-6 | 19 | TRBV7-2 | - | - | TGTGCCAGCAGCTTAGTCTTGGGAGGGACAGCCTCTGGGGCCAACGTCCTGACTTTC | CASSLVLGGTASGANVLTF
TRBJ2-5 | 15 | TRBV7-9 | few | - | TGTGCCAGCAGCTTCCACTTAGTTATCCAAGAGACCCAGTACTTC | CASSFHLVIQETQYF
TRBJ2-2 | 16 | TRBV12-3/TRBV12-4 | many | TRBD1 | TGTGCCAGCAGGCTAACCGGGACAGGGCTCACCGGGGAGCTGTTTTTT | CASRLTGTGLTGELFF
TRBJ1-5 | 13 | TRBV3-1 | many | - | TGTGCCAGCAGCCAGACCGTAATTCAGCCCCAGCATTTT | CASSQTVIQPQHF
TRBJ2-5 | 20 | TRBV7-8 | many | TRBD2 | TGTGCCAGCAGCTTAGCGAGGATTCCTAGCGGGAGGGGAGGCGGAGAGACCCAGTACTTC | CASSLARIPSGRGGGETQYF
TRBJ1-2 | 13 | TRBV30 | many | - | TGTGCCTGGATCCCCCAGGGCAACTATGGCTACACCTTC | CAWIPQGNYGYTF
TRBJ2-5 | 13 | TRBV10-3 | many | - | TGTGCCATCAGTGAGTCGGAATCGGGGACTTTCGACTTC | CAISESESGTFDF
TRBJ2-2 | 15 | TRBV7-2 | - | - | TGTGCCAGCAGCTTAGCGATGGGGTCGGCCGGGGAGCTGTTTTTT | CASSLAMGSAGELFF
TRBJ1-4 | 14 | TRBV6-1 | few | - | TGTGCCAGCAGGCCCACGAAGGACCTGGGAAAACTGTTTTTT | CASRPTKDLGKLFF
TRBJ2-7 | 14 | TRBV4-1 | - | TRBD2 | TGCGCCAGCAGCCAAGGACTAGCGGATTACGAGCAGTACTTC | CASSQGLADYEQYF
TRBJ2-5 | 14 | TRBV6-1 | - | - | TGTGCCAGCAGGAATACAGGGCTCCAAGAGACCCAGTACTTC | CASRNTGLQETQYF
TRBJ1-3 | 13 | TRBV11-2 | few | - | TGTGCCAGCAGCTTAAATTTGAGAAACACCATATATTTT | CASSLNLRNTIYF
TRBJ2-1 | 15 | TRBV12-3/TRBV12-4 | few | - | TGTGCCAGCAACCATCGCCAAGCCTCCCTCAATGAGCAGTTCTTC | CASNHRQASLNEQFF
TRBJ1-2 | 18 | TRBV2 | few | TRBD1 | TGTGCCAGCAGTGAATCCGGGACAGGGGGAAACCCCTCTCGGGGTTACACCTTC | CASSESGTGGNPSRGYTF
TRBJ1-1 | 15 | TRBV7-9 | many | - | TGTGCCAGCAGCTGGGGACCCGGGGGAAACACTGAAGCTTTCTTT | CASSWGPGGNTEAFF
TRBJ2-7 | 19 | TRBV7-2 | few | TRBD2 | TGTGCCAGCAGCTCAGAGAAAGAAAGTCGACTAGCGGGTCACTACGAGCAGTACTTC | CASSSEKESRLAGHYEQYF
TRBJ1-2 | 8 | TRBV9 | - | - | TGTGCCAGGGGGGGCTACACCTTC | CARGGYTF
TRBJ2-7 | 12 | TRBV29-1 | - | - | TGCAGCGTTAAAGAGACTACCTACGAGCAGTACTTC | CSVKETTYEQYF
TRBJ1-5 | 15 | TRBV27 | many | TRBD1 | TGTGCCAGCAGTACTACAGGGGGCTCGGATCAGCCCCAGCATTTT | CASSTTGGSDQPQHF
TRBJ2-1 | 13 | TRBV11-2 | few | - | TGTGCCAGCAGCTTTGGGGGAGACGGGTCACAGTTCTTC | CASSFGGDGSQFF
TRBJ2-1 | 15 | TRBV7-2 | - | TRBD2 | TGTGCCAGCAGCTTAGCGCTAGCGGCCCTCAATGAGCAGTTCTTC | CASSLALAALNEQFF